The entry below describes one T cell receptor beta chain. Antigen specificity is unknown. One junction end disagrees with the germline gene, perhaps due to a read error. The entry originates in a study of tumor and adjacent non-tumor tissue in lung cancer. Overall study: The patients, around 11 men and about 5 women, were roughly 30 to 76 with stage I to III disease.

TCRbeta libraries were built with three rounds of nested PCR, modified from ARM-PCR. TCRdb re-analysed the multiplex PCR reads in MiXCR, keeping a single row per CDR3 protein. In the table there are about 93,000 distinct CDR3 sequences, 65% to 75% of which are singletons. CDR1 is MNHEY, CDR2 SVGEGT, per germline. The CDR3 totals 12 residues. The template was RNA from unsorted bulk tissue. Study-wide points: Tumor tissue had significantly higher TCR diversity than normal lung.

V and J are TRBV6-2 or TRBV6-3 and TRBJ2-7; D call uncertain. Sequenced: lung tumor tissue. The origin of this receptor is a man between 60 and 75 years old with non-small cell lung cancer. The CDR3 DNA is TGTGCCACCAGTCGATCCGTTTACGAGCAGTACTTC. This translates into CATSRSVYEQYF.